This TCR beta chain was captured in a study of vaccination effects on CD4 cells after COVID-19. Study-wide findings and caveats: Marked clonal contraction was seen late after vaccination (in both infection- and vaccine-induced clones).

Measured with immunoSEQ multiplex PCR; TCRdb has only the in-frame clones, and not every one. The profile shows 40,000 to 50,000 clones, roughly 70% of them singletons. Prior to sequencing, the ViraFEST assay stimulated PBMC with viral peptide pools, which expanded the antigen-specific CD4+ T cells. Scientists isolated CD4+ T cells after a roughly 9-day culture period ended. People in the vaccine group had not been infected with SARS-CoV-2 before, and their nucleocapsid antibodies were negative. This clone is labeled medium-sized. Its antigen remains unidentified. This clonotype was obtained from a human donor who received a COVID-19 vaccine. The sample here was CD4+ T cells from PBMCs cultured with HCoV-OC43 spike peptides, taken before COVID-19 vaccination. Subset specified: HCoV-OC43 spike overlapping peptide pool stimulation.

In nucleotides, the CDR3 is TGTGCCAGTAGGAGAGCAGGGGATGGGCAGCCCCAGCATTTT. It is translated as CASRRAGDGQPQHF. The rearrangement links TRBV19 to TRBJ1-5, with D possibly TRBD1 on 6 matching bases. V lost 6 bases to trimming and J lost 7 bases, with 16 bases between them. Germline CDR1 LNHDA, CDR2 SQIVND (reference sequence). This CDR3 region has 14 residues.